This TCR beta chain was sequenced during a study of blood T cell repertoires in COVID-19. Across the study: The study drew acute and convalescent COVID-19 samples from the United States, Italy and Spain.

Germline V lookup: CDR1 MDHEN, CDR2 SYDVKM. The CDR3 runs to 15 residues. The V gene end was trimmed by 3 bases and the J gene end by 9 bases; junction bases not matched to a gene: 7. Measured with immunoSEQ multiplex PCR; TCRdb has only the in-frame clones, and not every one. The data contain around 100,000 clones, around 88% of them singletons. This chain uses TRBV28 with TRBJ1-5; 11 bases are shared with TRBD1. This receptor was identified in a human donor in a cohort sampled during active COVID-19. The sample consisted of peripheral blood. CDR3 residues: CASSLGTGGVTPQHF. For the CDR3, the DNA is TGTGCCAGCAGTTTGGGGACAGGGGGTGTTACGCCCCAGCATTTT.